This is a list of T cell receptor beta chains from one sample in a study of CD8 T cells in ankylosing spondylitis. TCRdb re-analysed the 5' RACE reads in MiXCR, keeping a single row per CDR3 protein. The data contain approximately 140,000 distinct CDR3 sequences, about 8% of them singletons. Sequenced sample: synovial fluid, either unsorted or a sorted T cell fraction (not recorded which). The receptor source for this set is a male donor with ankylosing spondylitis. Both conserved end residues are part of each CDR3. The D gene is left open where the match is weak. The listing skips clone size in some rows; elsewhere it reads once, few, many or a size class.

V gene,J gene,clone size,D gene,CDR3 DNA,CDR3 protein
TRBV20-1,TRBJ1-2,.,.,TGCAGTGCTACAGAAAACTATGGCTACACCTTC,CSATENYGYTF
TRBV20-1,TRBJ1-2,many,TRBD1,TGCAGTGCTTTAGACAGGGGTAACTATGGCTACACCTTC,CSALDRGNYGYTF
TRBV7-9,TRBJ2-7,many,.,TGTGCCAGCAGCCGCGACTCTTCCGAGCAGTACTTC,CASSRDSSEQYF
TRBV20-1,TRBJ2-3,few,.,TGCAGTGGGGCGGGGGCGCGCACAGATACGCAGTATTTT,CSGAGARTDTQYF
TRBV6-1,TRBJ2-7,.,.,TGTGCCAGCAGAGCTTTAGCGGTTTCCTACGAGCAGTACTTC,CASRALAVSYEQYF
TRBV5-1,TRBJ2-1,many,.,TGCGCCAGCAGCTTGGGGGCCTCCCTAGGTAGCAATGAGCAGTTCTTC,CASSLGASLGSNEQFF
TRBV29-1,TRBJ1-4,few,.,TGCAGCGTTGGAGAGGGACCTCCCGAAAAACTGTTTTTT,CSVGEGPPEKLFF
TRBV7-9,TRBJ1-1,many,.,TGTGCCAGCAGCTTAGGCCCGGGGGAGGCTTTCTTT,CASSLGPGEAFF
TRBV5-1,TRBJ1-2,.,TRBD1,TGCGCCAGCAGCTTGGATACAGGGGGTGGCTACACCTTC,CASSLDTGGGYTF
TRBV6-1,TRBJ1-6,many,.,TGTGCCAGCAGTCGCGAGGGCGTAGTGAATTCACCCCTCCACTTT,CASSREGVVNSPLHF
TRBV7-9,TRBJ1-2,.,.,TGTGCCAGCAGCTTGGATACCCAGAGCTACACCTTC,CASSLDTQSYTF
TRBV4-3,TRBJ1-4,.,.,TGCGCCAGCAGCCGGTCGGACAGAAGTAATGAAAAACTGTTTTTT,CASSRSDRSNEKLFF
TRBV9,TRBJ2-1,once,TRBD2,TGTGCCAGCAGCGTAGGACCGGGACTAGCGGGGTACAATGAGCAGTTCTTC,CASSVGPGLAGYNEQFF
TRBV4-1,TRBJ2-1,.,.,TGCGCCAGCAGCCAAGACGTCGGGGCCTCGCGGCAGTTCTTC,CASSQDVGASRQFF
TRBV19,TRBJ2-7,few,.,TGTGCCAGTAGTAATACATACACAGACTCCTACGAGCAGTACTTC,CASSNTYTDSYEQYF
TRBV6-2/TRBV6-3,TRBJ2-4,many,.,TGTGCCAGCACCCACGGAAACATTCAGTACTTC,CASTHGNIQYF
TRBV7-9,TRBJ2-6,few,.,TGTGCCAGCAGCTTAGGCGCGACTGGGGCCAACGTCCTGACTTTC,CASSLGATGANVLTF
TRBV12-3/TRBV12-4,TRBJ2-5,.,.,TGTGCCAGCAGTTTAGCGCCCGGCCAGGGGCAAGAGACCCAGTACTTC,CASSLAPGQGQETQYF
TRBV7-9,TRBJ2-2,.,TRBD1,TGTGCCAGGACACAGGGGTCGGACACCGGGGAGCTGTTTTTT,CARTQGSDTGELFF
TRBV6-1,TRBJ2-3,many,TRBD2,TGTGCCAGCAGTCGAAGTAGCGGGGGGGTTGGAGATACGCAGTATTTT,CASSRSSGGVGDTQYF
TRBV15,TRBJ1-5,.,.,TGTGCCACCAGTAAGGGAGAATTTGGGGGTCAGCCCCAGCATTTT,CATSKGEFGGQPQHF
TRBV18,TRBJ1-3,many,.,TGTGCCAGCTCACCTCAGGGAAGAGGAAACACCATATATTTT,CASSPQGRGNTIYF
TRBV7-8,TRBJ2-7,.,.,TGTGCCAGCAGCCTCGGGACCTCCCTCCCCTACGAGCAGTACTTC,CASSLGTSLPYEQYF
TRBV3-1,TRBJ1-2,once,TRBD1,TGTGCCAGCAGCCTCAGGACAGGGCGGCTTAACTATGGCTACACCTTC,CASSLRTGRLNYGYTF
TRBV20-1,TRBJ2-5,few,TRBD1,TGCAGTGCGATTGGGACAGACCAAGAGACCCAGTACTTC,CSAIGTDQETQYF
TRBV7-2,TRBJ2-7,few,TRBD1,TGTGCCAGCAGCTATACAGGGGTGGATTACGAGCAGTACTTC,CASSYTGVDYEQYF
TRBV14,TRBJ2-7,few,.,TGTGCCAGCAGCCAAGGACAAAGGACAGTCTACGAGCAGTACTTC,CASSQGQRTVYEQYF
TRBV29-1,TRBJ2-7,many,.,TGCAGCGTTGAGACCTTACAGGGTGCGGCCTACGAGCAGTACTTC,CSVETLQGAAYEQYF
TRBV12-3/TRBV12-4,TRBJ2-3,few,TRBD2,TGTGCCAGCAGTTTTTCTGGGGGGGGAACAGATACGCAGTATTTT,CASSFSGGGTDTQYF
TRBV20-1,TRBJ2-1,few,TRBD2,TGCAGTGCTAGCCGGGCTTCCGGGGGAGGGTTTTACAATGAGCAGTTCTTC,CSASRASGGGFYNEQFF
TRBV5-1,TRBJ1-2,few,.,TGCGCCAGCAGCTTACAACCGGCGACAGTGACAAACTATGGCTACACCTTC,CASSLQPATVTNYGYTF